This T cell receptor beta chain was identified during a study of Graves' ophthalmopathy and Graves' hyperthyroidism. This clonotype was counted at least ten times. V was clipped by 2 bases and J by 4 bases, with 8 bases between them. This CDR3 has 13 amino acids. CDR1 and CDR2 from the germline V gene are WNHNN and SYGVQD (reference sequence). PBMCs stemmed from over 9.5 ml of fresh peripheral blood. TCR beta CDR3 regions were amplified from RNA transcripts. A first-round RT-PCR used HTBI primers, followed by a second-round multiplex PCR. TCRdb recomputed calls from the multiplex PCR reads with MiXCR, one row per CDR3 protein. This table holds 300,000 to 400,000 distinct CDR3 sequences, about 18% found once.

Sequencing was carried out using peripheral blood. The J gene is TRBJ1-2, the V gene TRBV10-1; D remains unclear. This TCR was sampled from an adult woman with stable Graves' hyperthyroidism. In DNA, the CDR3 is TGCGCCAGCAGTGAGAACCGGGCCTATGGCTACACCTTC. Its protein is CASSENRAYGYTF.